The clone carrying this T cell receptor (beta chain) was counted between two and nine times. The sample belongs to a study of blood T cell repertoires in COVID-19. About the study: Donors in the United States, Italy and Spain gave samples during acute or convalescent COVID-19. T cells, B-cell-depleted T cells, or PBMCs provided the cDNA or gDNA that served as material.

Original analysis: Scientists estimated how many nucleated cells there were by amplifying reference gene primers. Measured with immunoSEQ multiplex PCR; TCRdb has only the in-frame clones, and not every one. V, J and clone size are those of that table, while D and trimming were read from the DNA. The repertoire has around 60,000 clones, approximately 92% of them found once; the top ten carry approximately 2.1%. Specimen: peripheral blood. This TCR came from a man aged 55 to 70 with acute or convalescent COVID-19.

CDR3: CASSLDRYNEQFF. The CDR3 nucleotides are TGTGCCAGCAGCTTGGACAGGTACAATGAGCAGTTCTTC. This chain uses TRBV6-2 or TRBV6-3 with TRBJ2-1, with 7 bases lining up with TRBD1. This CDR3 region has 13 residues. The V gene's germline CDR1 is MNHEY and CDR2 SVGEGT. J gave up 4 bases and V 6 bases, and 3 bases lay outside the gene matches.